The clone carrying this TCR beta chain was observed a single time. This specimen belongs to a study of blood T cell repertoires in COVID-19. Study in general: The United States, Italy and Spain provided the acute and convalescent COVID-19 samples. T cells, B-cell-depleted T cells, or PBMCs supplied cDNA or gDNA.

Per the study methods: Using reference gene primer amplification, nucleated cell counts were estimated. Assay: immunoSEQ multiplex PCR; the TCRdb copy retains only in-frame clones and omits some. V and J calls and clone size are as listed in that table; D and trimming were resolved from the DNA. The sample has over 65,000 clones, about nine tenths seen once; the top ten hold more than 8%. With 3 bases clipped from V and 6 bases from J, the junction kept 3 bases outside the gene matches. Germline lookup yields CDR1 DFQATT and CDR2 SNEGSKA (reference sequence). The CDR3 runs to 13 residues. The sample taken for sequencing was peripheral blood. V usage is TRBV20-1 and J usage is TRBJ2-1, with 9 bases aligning to TRBD2. The receptor's source is a man aged 25-40 years with acute or convalescent COVID-19. This CDR3 reads CSASMTSGNEQFF. In DNA, the CDR3 is TGCAGTGCTAGTATGACTAGCGGCAATGAGCAGTTCTTC.